The present T cell receptor beta chain was sequenced within a study of CD8 T cells in ankylosing spondylitis. Broader study findings: Earlier reports found some motif variants in synovial fluid and blood in reactive arthritis. For ankylosing spondylitis blood, a TCR beta motif of about eight highly homologous variants appeared characteristic. Disease-linked clones reportedly concentrated significantly in matched ankylosing spondylitis synovial fluid. Clones linked to the disease showed a CD8+ phenotype. They occurred at relatively low frequencies in peripheral blood.

This clonotype was detected only a few times. The antigen is unknown. The germline V gene has CDR1 SNHLY and CDR2 FYNNEI. The V end lost 6 bases, the J end lost 5 bases, and 17 bases lay between the germline ends. CDR3 length: 15 residues. Researchers built TCR beta libraries using quantitative 5'-RACE with molecular barcodes. In TCRdb, the 5' RACE reads were re-called with MiXCR into one record per CDR3 protein. Altogether 350,000 to 550,000 distinct CDR3 sequences are present, about 24% being singletons, with the ten largest covering 0.89%. The sequenced material came from blood, either unsorted or a sorted T cell fraction (not recorded which). V and J are TRBV2 and TRBJ1-5; perhaps TRBD1 as D (5 bases). This TCR derives from a male donor with ankylosing spondylitis. DNA of the CDR3: TGTGCCAGCAGGCGGGATGCGGGGGACCATCAGCCCCAGCATTTT. This codes for CASRRDAGDHQPQHF. Combining the CDR3 with reference TRBV2 and TRBJ1-5 gives the whole variable domain EPEVTQTPSHQVTQMGQEVILRCVPISNHLYFYWYRQILGQKVEFLVSFYNNEISEKSEIFDDQFSVERPDGSNFTLKIRSTKLEDSAMYFCASRRDAGDHQPQHFGDGTRLSIL.